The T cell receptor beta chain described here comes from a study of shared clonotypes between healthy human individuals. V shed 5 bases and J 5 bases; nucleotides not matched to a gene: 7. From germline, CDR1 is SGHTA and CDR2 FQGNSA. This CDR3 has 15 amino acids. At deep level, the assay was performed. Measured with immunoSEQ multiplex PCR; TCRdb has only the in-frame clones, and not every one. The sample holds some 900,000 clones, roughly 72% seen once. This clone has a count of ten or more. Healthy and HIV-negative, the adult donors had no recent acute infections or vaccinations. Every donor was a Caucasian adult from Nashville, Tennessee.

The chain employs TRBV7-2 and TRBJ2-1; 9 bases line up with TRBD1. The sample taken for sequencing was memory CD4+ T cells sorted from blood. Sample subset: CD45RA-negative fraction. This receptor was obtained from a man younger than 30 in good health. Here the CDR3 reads CASSVQWTGDNEQFF. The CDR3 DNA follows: TGTGCCAGCAGCGTTCAATGGACAGGGGACAATGAGCAGTTCTTC.